This T cell receptor (beta chain) appears in the sequencing data of a study of shared clonotypes between healthy human individuals. This CDR3 comprises 14 residues. The V and J ends lost 4 bases and 2 bases respectively, with 10 bases between them. Germline V gene data show CDR1 as SGHDT and CDR2 as YYEEEE. Produced via immunoSEQ multiplex PCR; TCRdb's table is partial and in-frame only. The repertoire includes 2,500,000 or so clones, more than 85% of them detected once, and 0.36% sits in the top ten. The sample taken for sequencing was naive CD4+ T cells from PBMCs. Subset of the sample: CD45RA+ positively selected. The rearrangement joins TRBV5-6 to TRBJ1-3, with a weak D call TRBD1 (6 bases). This TCR came from a man between 18 and 29 years old in good health. Some clones in this sample may be carry-over from other donors' samples. In DNA form, the CDR3 reads TGTGCCAGCAGCCGCAGGGGACCTGGAAACACCATATATTTT. Amino acid sequence: CASSRRGPGNTIYF.